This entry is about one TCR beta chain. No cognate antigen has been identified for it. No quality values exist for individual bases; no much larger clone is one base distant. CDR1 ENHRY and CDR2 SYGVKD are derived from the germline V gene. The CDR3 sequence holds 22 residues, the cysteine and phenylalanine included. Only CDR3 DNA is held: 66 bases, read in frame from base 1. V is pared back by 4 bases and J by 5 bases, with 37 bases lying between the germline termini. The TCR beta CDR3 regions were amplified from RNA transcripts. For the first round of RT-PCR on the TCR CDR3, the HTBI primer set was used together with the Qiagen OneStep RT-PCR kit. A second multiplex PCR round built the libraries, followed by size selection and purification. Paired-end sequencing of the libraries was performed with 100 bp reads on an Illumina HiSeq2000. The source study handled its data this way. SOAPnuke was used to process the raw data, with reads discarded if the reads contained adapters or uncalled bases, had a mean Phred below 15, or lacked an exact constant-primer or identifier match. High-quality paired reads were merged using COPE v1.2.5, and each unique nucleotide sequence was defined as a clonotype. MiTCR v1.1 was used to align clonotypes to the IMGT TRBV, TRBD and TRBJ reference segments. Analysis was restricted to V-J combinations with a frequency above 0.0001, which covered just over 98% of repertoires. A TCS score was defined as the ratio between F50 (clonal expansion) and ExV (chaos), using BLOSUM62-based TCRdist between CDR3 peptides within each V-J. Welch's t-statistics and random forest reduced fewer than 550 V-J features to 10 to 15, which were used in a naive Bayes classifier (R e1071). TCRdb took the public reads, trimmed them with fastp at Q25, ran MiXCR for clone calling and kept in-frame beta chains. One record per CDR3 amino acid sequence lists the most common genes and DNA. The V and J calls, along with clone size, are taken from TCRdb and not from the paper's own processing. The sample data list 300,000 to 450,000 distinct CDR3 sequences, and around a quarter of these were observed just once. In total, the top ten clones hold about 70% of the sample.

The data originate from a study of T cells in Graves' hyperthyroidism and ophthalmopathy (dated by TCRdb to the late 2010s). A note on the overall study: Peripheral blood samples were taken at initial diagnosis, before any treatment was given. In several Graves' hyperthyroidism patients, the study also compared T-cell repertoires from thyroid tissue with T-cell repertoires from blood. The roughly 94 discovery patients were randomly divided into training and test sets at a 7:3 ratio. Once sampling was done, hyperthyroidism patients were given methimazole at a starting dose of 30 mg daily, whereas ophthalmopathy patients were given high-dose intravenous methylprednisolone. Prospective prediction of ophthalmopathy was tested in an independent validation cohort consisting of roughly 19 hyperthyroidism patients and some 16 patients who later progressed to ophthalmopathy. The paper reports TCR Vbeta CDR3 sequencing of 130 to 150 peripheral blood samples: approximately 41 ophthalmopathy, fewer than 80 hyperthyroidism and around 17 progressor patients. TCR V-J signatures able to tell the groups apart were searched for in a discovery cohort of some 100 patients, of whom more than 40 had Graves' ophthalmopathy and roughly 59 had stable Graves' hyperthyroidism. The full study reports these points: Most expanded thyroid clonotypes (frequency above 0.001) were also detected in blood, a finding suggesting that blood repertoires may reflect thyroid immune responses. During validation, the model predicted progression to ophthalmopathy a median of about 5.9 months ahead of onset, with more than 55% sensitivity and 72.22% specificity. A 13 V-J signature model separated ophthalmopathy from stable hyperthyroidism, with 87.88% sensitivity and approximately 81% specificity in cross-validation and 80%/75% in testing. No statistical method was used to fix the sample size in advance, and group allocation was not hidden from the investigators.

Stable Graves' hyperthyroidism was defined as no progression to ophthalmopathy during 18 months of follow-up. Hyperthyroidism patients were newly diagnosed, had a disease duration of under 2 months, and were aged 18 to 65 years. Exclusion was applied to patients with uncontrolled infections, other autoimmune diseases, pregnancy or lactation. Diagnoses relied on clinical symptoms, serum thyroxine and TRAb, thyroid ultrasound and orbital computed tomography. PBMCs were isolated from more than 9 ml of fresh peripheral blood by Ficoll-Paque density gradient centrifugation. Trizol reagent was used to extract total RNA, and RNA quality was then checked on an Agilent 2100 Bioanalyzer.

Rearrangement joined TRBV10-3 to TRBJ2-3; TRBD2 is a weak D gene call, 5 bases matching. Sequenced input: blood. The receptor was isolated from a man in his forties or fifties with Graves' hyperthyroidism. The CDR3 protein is CAISGTRIVLGGPLKKGDTQYF. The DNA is TGTGCCATCAGTGGGACCCGGATCGTCCTAGGAGGACCCCTCAAAAAAGGAGATACGCAGTATTTT.